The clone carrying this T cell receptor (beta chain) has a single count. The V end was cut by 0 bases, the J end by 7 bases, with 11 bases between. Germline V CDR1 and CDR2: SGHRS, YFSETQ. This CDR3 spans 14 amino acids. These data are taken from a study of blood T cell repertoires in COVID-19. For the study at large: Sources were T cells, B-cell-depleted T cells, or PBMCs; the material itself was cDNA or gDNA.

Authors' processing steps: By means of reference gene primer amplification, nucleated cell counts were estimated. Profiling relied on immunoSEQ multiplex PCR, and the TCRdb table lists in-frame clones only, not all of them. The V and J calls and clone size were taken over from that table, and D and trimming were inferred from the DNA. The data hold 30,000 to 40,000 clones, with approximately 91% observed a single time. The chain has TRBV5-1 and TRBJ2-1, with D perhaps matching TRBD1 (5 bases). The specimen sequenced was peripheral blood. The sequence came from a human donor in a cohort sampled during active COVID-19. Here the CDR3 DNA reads TGCGCCAGCAGCTTGGAGACAGTGTTTAATGAGCAGTTCTTC. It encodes CASSLETVFNEQFF.